These 22 T cell receptor beta chains came from one sample sequenced in a study of blood T cells in healthy people across ages. Then a second PCR, running roughly 7 to 11 cycles, was carried out with a sample-barcoded 5' primer and a J-beta primer mix. Using its own MiXCR run on the 5' RACE reads, TCRdb lists one record per CDR3 protein. The sample carries 2 million or so distinct CDR3 sequences, just under 50% recorded once. The sequenced sample was blood. All receptors come from a woman aged 40 to 49 in good health.

The V and J genes are TRBV24-1 and TRBJ2-5, with 15 bases lining up with TRBD2. V shed 4 bases, J shed 1 base, and the junction held 3 bases outside the gene matches. The CDR3 has 17 amino acids. Germline CDR1 and CDR2: KGHDR and SFDVKD. The CDR3 nucleotides read TGTGCCACCAGTGACAGGGGACTAGCGGGGGGCCAAGAGACCCAGTACTTC. It codes for CATSDRGLAGGQETQYF.

This clonotype was seen a handful of times. The CDR3 loop is CASSPPMRGGDTQYF. CDR3 nucleotide sequence: TGTGCCAGCTCACCACCGATGAGGGGCGGAGATACGCAGTATTTT. The chain recombines TRBV18 with TRBJ2-3; D tentatively fits TRBD1 or TRBD2 (5 bases each). Trimming cost V 0 bases and J 5 bases, with 12 bases left between them. Germline V gives CDR1 KGHSH, CDR2 LQKENI. The CDR3 length is 15 residues.

This clonotype was counted a few times. The chain has TRBV6-5 and TRBJ2-3, with D uncertain. CDR3 length: 13 amino acids. In germline, CDR1 is MNHEY, CDR2 SVGAGI. The V end lost 4 bases, the J end lost 1 base, and 6 bases lay between the germline ends. In DNA, the CDR3 is TGTGCCAGCAGTTTTTATCGCACAGATACGCAGTATTTT. Residues: CASSFYRTDTQYF.

V and J are TRBV6-2 or TRBV6-3 and TRBJ2-1; the match to TRBD2 covers 11 bases. The CDR3 consists of 16 residues. The ends lost 5 bases at V and 5 bases at J; junction bases unmatched: 8. Germline CDR1 and CDR2: MNHEY and SVGEGT. The CDR3 coding sequence is TGTGCCAGCAGTCCTCTACTAGCGGGGGCAGACAATGAGCAGTTCTTC. Protein sequence: CASSPLLAGADNEQFF.

This clonotype was seen only a few times. This chain links TRBV4-3 with TRBJ2-3; TRBD1 matches 7 bases. This CDR3 comprises 16 residues. The trim removed 0 bases at V and 4 bases at J, leaving 7 bases unmatched. From germline, CDR1 is LGHNA and CDR2 YSLEER. CDR3 in DNA: TGCGCCAGCAGCCAAGATAGGGCAGGGGGTCCAGATACGCAGTATTTT. This gives the protein CASSQDRAGGPDTQYF.

V usage is TRBV7-9 and J usage is TRBJ1-6, with D uncertain. Germline assignment: CDR1 SEHNR and CDR2 FQNEAQ (reference sequence). V was shortened by 2 bases and J by 6 bases, with 8 bases between the two germline ends. The CDR3 is 14 residues long. For the CDR3, the DNA is TGTGCCAGCAGCTTAAATACGGCTAATTCACCCCTCCACTTT. It codes for CASSLNTANSPLHF.

The CDR3 DNA reads TGTGCCTCCAGTCCAGGGACTCCTCCCGAAGATACGCAGTATTTT. Translated: CASSPGTPPEDTQYF. V and J are TRBV2 and TRBJ2-3; D perhaps matches TRBD2 (6 bases). The CDR3 sequence is 15 residues long. Germline V gene data show CDR1 as SNHLY and CDR2 as FYNNEI. Trimming pared 11 bases from V and 5 bases from J, leaving 23 bases between. Drawing the rest from reference TRBV2 and TRBJ2-3, the complete variable domain is EPEVTQTPSHQVTQMGQEVILRCVPISNHLYFYWYRQILGQKVEFLVSFYNNEISEKSEIFDDQFSVERPDGSNFTLKIRSTKLEDSAMYFCASSPGTPPEDTQYFGPGTRLTVL.

This clonotype was seen only a few times. This chain links TRBV6-5 with TRBJ2-1; D is unresolved. Deletions cut 3 bases from V and 3 bases from J, with 9 bases between. The CDR3 extends over 14 amino acids. From germline, CDR1 is MNHEY and CDR2 SVGAGI. In DNA, the CDR3 is TGTGCCAGCAGTTATGGAAAATTCTACAATGAGCAGTTCTTC. It codes for CASSYGKFYNEQFF.

The chain uses TRBV7-3 and TRBJ2-3, with 7 bases matching TRBD2. J lost 7 bases, V lost 5 bases, and 9 bases had no gene match. This CDR3 is built from 14 residues. The germline V gene has CDR1 SGHTA and CDR2 FQGTGA. The CDR3 is CASSDPGTINTQYF. Here the CDR3 DNA reads TGTGCCAGCAGCGATCCCGGGACTATTAATACGCAGTATTTT.

The chain joins TRBV4-1 to TRBJ1-2; no definite D call. This CDR3 spans 15 amino acids. Trimming removed 0 bases at V and 1 base at J, with 9 bases between. Germline assignment: CDR1 MGHRA and CDR2 YSYEKL. CDR3 coding DNA: TGCGCCAGCAGCCAAGACTCCGTCAGTAACTATGGCTACACCTTC. Translating gives CASSQDSVSNYGYTF.

CDR3 protein: CASSVGRPEDTQYF. The DNA of the CDR3 is TGCGCCAGCAGCGTGGGGCGGCCGGAAGATACGCAGTATTTT. This sequence joins TRBV5-1 and TRBJ2-3, with TRBD1 as a possible D gene (5 bases). CDR1 SGHRS and CDR2 YFSETQ come from the germline V gene. Trimming left V 4 bases short and J 5 bases short, with 14 bases between. The CDR3 is made up of 14 amino acids.

The chain carries TRBV21-1 and TRBJ1-4. TRBV21-1 corresponds to a pseudogene. This CDR3 has 17 residues. Here the CDR3 DNA reads TGTGCCAGCACCAACCTGACGACAGCCGGACCCTCTGAAAAACTGTTTTTT. Amino acids: CASTNLTTAGPSEKLFF.

J is TRBJ1-1 and V is TRBV7-2; maybe TRBD1 (5 bases). The CDR3 spans 15 residues. Germline values: CDR1 SGHTA, CDR2 FQGNSA. V was shortened by 3 bases and J by 0 bases, with 11 bases between the two germline ends. The CDR3 DNA reads TGTGCCAGCAGCTTTGGGGCAGGGATGAACACTGAAGCTTTCTTT. This sequence encodes CASSFGAGMNTEAFF.

The rearrangement links TRBV5-1 to TRBJ2-5; 10 bases line up with TRBD1. Germline trimming cut 4 bases from V and 2 bases from J; bases unmatched to any gene: 5. The germline gives CDR1 SGHRS, CDR2 YFSETQ. The CDR3 runs to 15 residues. CDR3 in amino acids: CASSAGQGGQETQYF. As DNA, the CDR3 is TGCGCCAGCAGCGCAGGACAGGGGGGTCAAGAGACCCAGTACTTC.

This clonotype appeared a single time. The CDR3 region has the DNA TGTGCCAGCAGCCAAGATCGAAGGCTAGGGGAGACCCAGTACTTC. Amino acid sequence: CASSQDRRLGETQYF. This chain joins TRBV3-1 and TRBJ2-5, with D uncertain. V lost 0 bases and J 5 bases, leaving 13 bases between the germline ends. The CDR3 loop spans 15 amino acids. Germline values: CDR1 LGHDT, CDR2 YNNKEL (reference sequence).

The genes are TRBV5-1 and TRBJ2-1; 10 nucleotides agree with TRBD2. J lost 10 bases, V lost 4 bases, and 11 bases had no gene match. Germline CDR1 reads SGHRS; CDR2 reads YFSETQ. This CDR3 comprises 15 residues. CDR3 amino acids: CASSTGTSDYMEQFF. CDR3 bases: TGCGCCAGCAGCACCGGGACTAGCGATTATATGGAGCAGTTCTTC.

There are a few counts of this clonotype. With a much larger clone just one base away, this may be a read error. The V call is TRBV12-3 or TRBV12-4, the J call TRBJ2-3; no clear D gene. The germline V and J ends were trimmed by 6 bases and 0 bases, with 4 bases remaining between them. This CDR3 has 12 amino acids. The CDR3 coding sequence is TGTGCCAGCAGATTTAGCACAGATACGCAGTATTTT. This sequence encodes CASRFSTDTQYF.

This chain links TRBV27 with TRBJ2-3, with 11 nucleotides matching TRBD1. The CDR3 length is 16 residues. V lost 8 bases, J lost 5 bases, and 12 bases stayed unmatched. Per the germline V gene, CDR1 is MNHEY and CDR2 is SMNVEV (reference sequence). DNA for the CDR3: TGTGCCAGCCGAGCAACGAGGACAGGGGGCGGAGATACGCAGTATTTT. It specifies CASRATRTGGGDTQYF.

The chain recombines TRBV7-2 with TRBJ2-5; TRBD2 agrees at 8 bases. The CDR3 contains 17 residues. The V and J ends lost 3 bases and 2 bases, in that order; junction bases with no gene match: 11. The germline V gene has CDR1 SGHTA and CDR2 FQGNSA. The CDR3 sequence is CASSFLTGGILQETQYF. The DNA of the CDR3 is TGTGCCAGCAGCTTCTTGACGGGGGGGATTCTACAAGAGACCCAGTACTTC.

The rearrangement joins TRBV5-1 to TRBJ2-1; 7 nucleotides line up with TRBD2. CDR1 and CDR2 (germline): SGHRS, YFSETQ. The CDR3 is made up of 13 amino acids. J was trimmed by 10 bases and V by 4 bases; bases with no gene match: 8. The CDR3 DNA is TGCGCCAGCAGCAGGGAGGGGAGGAGCGAGCAGTTCTTC. It codes for CASSREGRSEQFF.

This clonotype came up many times. The rearrangement joins TRBV27 to TRBJ1-6, with D unresolved. The germline V gene encodes CDR1 MNHEY and CDR2 SMNVEV (reference sequence). Trimming stripped 2 bases from V and 1 base from J, with 3 bases between. The CDR3 loop spans 14 amino acids. In nucleotides, the CDR3 is TGTGCCAGCAGTTTAGCATCCTATAATTCACCCCTCCACTTT. This translates into CASSLASYNSPLHF.

V and J are TRBV29-1 and TRBJ2-7; TRBD1 aligns across 12 bases. This CDR3 is 17 amino acids long. Germline V CDR1 and CDR2: SQVTM, ANQGSEA. V lost 6 bases and J lost 2; bases outside the gene matches: 14. The CDR3 DNA follows: TGCAGCGTGGTAGAGCCTTCCGGGACAGGGGGCACCTACGAGCAGTACTTC. Its protein product is CSVVEPSGTGGTYEQYF.